The clone carrying this TCR beta chain occurred a few times. The antigen is unknown. TCRdb fed the reads into MiXCR, producing one record per CDR3 protein. The sample lists approximately 990,000 distinct CDR3 sequences, roughly a third occurring once. This record comes from a study of T cell repertoires in cytomegalovirus infection. Study information: Recently identified HLA-C-restricted and well-studied HLA-B-restricted CMV epitopes were used. CMV infection and matching HLA type were both indicated by public TCR beta signatures.

General study points: CMV-specific TCR beta clonotypes restricted by HLA-C dominated the ex vivo response. Cumulative frequency of public TCR beta families picked out carriers of CMV plus the relevant HLA.

This clonotype was sampled from a human donor in good health (CMV status not recorded). Some clones in this sample may be carry-over from other donors' samples. Sequencing was performed on cultured CD8+ T cells from PBMCs, taken from culture after CMV antigen stimulation.

This chain's CDR3 is CASSYSPRQMNTEAFF. The CDR3 bases are TGTGCCAGCAGTTACTCGCCGAGACAGATGAACACTGAAGCTTTCTTT. The V and J genes are TRBV6-8 and TRBJ1-1; a possible D gene is TRBD1 (5 bases). V was clipped by 0 bases and J by 0 bases, with 11 bases between them. Per germline, CDR1 MNHGY and CDR2 SAAAGT. The CDR3 is made up of 16 amino acids.